This T cell receptor beta chain emerged from a study of technical replicates of blood from several donors. This CDR3 is 16 amino acids long. From germline, CDR1 is LGHNA and CDR2 YSLEER. V lost 3 bases, J lost 6 bases, and 11 bases stayed unmatched. Sequencing was performed with immunoSEQ multiplex PCR; in TCRdb, only in-frame clones are kept and a portion is missing. The profile shows nearly 70,000 clones, just over 90% of them singletons. Sample: PBMCs. This sequence joins TRBV4-3 and TRBJ2-7; 10 nucleotides match TRBD2. The sequence came from a human donor in good health. Some clones in this sample may be carry-over from other donors' samples. CDR3 amino acids: CASSHPGLAFGREQYF. The CDR3 nucleotides are TGCGCCAGCAGCCACCCGGGACTAGCGTTCGGTCGCGAGCAGTACTTC.